This TCR beta chain was sequenced in a study of T cell responses to AZD1222 COVID-19 vaccine. Germline V gene sequence: CDR1 SGHDT, CDR2 YYEEEE. This CDR3 is 13 amino acids long. V shed 0 bases and J shed 10 bases, with 11 bases lying between them. The protocol was immunoSEQ multiplex PCR, while the TCRdb copy is restricted to in-frame clones and leaves out a portion. This sample has about 120,000 clones, with about 90% found just once. The receptor was isolated from an adult in good health. The chain employs TRBV5-6 and TRBJ2-4, with TRBD1 as a possible D gene (6 bases). The specimen was peripheral blood, collected on day 0 of AZD1222 vaccination. Here the CDR3 reads CASSLVGGFIQYF. The CDR3 region has the DNA TGTGCCAGCAGCTTGGTAGGGGGTTTTATTCAGTACTTC.